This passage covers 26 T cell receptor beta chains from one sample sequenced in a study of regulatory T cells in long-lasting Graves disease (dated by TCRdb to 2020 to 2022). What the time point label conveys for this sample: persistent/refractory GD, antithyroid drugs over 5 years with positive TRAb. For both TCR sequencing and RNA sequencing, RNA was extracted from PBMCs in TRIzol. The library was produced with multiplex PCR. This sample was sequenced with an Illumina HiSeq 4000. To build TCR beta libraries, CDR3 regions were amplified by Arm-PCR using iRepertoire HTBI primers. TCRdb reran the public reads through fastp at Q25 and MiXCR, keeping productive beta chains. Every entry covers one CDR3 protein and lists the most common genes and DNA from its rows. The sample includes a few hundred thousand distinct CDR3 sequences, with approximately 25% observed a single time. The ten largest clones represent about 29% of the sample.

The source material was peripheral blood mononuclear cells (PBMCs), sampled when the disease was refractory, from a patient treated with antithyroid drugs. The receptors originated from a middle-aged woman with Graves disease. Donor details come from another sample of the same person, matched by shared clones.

CDR3 sequence reads: CASSPAPAGGTEAFF. CDR3 DNA: TGTGCCAGCAGCCCCGCACCAGCCGGGGGGACTGAAGCTTTCTTT. The chain joins TRBV14 to TRBJ1-1; TRBD1 might be the D (5 bases). The germline CDR1 and CDR2 sequences are SGHDN and FVKESK. V was clipped by 4 bases and J by 5 bases, with 17 bases between them. This CDR3 contains 15 residues.

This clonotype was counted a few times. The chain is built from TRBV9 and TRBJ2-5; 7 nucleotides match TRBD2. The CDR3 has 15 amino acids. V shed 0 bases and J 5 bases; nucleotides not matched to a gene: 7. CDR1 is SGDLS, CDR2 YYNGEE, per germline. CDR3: CASSVASVGGETQYF. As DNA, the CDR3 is TGTGCCAGCAGCGTAGCTTCTGTGGGGGGGGAGACCCAGTACTTC.

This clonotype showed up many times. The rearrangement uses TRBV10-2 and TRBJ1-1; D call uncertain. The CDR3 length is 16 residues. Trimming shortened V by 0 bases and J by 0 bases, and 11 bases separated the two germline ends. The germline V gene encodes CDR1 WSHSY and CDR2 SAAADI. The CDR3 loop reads CASSESYSEMNTEAFF. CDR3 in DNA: TGCGCCAGCAGTGAGTCGTACTCTGAGATGAACACTGAAGCTTTCTTT.

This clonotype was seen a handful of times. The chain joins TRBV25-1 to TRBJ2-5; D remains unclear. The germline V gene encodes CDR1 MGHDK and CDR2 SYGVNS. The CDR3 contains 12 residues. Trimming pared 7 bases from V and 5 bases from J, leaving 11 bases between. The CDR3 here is CASTESGETQYF. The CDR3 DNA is TGTGCCAGCACCGAGTCGGGTGAGACCCAGTACTTC.

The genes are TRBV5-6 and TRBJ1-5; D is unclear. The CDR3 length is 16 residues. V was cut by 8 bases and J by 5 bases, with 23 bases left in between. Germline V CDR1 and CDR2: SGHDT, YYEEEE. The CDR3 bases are TGTGCCAGAGAAGCTACTGGTACAGACGAGGATCAGCCCCAGCATTTT. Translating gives CAREATGTDEDQPQHF.

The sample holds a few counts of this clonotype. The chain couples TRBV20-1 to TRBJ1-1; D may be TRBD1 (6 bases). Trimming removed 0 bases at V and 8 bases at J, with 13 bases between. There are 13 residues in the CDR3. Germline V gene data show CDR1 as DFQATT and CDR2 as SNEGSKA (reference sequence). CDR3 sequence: CSARDPGHGEAFF. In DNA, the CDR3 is TGCAGTGCTAGAGATCCGGGACACGGAGAAGCTTTCTTT.

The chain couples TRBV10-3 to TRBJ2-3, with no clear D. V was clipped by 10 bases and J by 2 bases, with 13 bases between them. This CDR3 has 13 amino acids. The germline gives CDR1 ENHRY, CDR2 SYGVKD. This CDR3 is CATKVIDTDTQYF. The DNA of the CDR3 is TGTGCCACCAAGGTGATCGACACAGATACGCAGTATTTT.

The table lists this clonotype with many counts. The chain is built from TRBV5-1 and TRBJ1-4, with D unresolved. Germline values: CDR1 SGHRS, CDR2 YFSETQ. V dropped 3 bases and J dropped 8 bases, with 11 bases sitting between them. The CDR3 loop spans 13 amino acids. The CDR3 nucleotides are TGCGCCAGCAGCTCTGGGAACACAGAAAAACTGTTTTTT. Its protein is CASSSGNTEKLFF.

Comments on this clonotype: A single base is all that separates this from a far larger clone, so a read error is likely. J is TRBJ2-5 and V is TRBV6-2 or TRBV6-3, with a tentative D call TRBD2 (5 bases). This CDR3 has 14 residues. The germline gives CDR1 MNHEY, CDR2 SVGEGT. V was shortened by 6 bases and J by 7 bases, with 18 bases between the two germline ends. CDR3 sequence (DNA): TGTGCCAGCAGGGGATGCGTCCAGGCGGGGACCCAGTACTTC. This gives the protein CASRGCVQAGTQYF.

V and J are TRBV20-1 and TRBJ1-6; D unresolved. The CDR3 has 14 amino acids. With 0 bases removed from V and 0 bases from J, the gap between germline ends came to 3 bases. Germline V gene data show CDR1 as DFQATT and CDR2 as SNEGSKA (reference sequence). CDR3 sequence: CSARDVSYNSPLHF. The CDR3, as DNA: TGCAGTGCTAGAGATGTCTCCTATAATTCACCCCTCCACTTT.

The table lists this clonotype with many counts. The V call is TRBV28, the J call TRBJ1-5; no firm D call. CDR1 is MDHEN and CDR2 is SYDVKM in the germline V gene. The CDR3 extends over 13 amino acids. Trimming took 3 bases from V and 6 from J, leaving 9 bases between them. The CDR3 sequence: CASSLVGGQPQHF. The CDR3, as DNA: TGTGCCAGCAGTTTGGTAGGTGGTCAGCCCCAGCATTTT.

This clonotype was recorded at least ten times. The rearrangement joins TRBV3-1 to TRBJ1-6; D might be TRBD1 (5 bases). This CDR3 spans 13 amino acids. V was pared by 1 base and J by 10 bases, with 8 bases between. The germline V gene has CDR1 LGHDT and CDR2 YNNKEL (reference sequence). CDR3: CASSQARGSPLHF. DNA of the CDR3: TGTGCCAGCAGCCAAGCTAGGGGATCACCCCTCCACTTT.

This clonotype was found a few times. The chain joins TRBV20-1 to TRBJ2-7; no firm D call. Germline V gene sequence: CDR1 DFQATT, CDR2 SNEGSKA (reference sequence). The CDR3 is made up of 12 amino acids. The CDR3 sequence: CSFKRPPYEQYF. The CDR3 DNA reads TGCAGCTTCAAGCGACCACCCTACGAGCAGTACTTC.

In nucleotides, the CDR3 is TGTGCCAGCAGCCCCACTAGCGGGGAAGAGACCCAGTACTTC. This gives the protein CASSPTSGEETQYF. The gene calls are TRBV3-1 and TRBJ2-5, with 10 bases aligning to TRBD2. V shed 4 bases and J 3 bases; nucleotides not matched to a gene: 2. The CDR3 sequence is 14 residues long. The germline gives CDR1 LGHDT, CDR2 YNNKEL (reference sequence).

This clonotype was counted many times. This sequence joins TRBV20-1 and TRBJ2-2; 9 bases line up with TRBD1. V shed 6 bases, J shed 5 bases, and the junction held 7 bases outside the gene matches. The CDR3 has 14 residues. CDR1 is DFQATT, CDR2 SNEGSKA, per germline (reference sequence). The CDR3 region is CSAPQGAETGELFF. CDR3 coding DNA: TGCAGTGCACCACAGGGGGCCGAAACCGGGGAGCTGTTTTTT.

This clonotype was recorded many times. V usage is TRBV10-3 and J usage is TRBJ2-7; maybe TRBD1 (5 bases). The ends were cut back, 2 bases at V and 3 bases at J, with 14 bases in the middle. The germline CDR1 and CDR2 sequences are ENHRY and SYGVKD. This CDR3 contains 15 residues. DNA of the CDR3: TGTGCCATCAGTGAGATGATTACAGGCGACTACGAGCAGTACTTC. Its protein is CAISEMITGDYEQYF.

The CDR3 sequence is CAISAETLSDSNYGYTF. The CDR3 DNA reads as TGTGCCATCAGTGCAGAAACTCTGTCAGACAGTAACTATGGCTACACCTTC. The chain carries TRBV10-3 and TRBJ1-2; a possible D gene is TRBD1 (5 bases). CDR3 length: 17 residues. Germline V gene sequence: CDR1 ENHRY, CDR2 SYGVKD. V dropped 4 bases and J dropped 1 base, with 19 bases sitting between them.

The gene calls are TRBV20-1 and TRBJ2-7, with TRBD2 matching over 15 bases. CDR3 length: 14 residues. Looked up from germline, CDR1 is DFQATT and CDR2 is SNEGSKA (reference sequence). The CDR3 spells CSSGLAGGSYEQYF. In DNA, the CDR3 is TGCAGCTCGGGACTAGCGGGGGGATCCTACGAGCAGTACTTC.

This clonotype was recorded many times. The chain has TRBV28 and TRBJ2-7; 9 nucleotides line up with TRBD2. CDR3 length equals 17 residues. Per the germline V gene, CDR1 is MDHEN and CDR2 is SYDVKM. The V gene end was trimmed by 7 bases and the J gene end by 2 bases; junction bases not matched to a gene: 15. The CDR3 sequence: CASTLTLAGWRTYEQYF. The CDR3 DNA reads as TGTGCCAGCACCTTAACCCTAGCGGGATGGAGGACCTACGAGCAGTACTTC.

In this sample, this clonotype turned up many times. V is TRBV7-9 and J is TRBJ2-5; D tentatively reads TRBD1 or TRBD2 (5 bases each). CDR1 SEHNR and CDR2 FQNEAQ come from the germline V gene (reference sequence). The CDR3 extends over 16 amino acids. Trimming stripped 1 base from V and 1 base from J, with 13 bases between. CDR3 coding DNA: TGTGCCAGCAGCTTAGAGCGGAGTGGGGCCCAAGAGACCCAGTACTTC. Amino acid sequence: CASSLERSGAQETQYF.

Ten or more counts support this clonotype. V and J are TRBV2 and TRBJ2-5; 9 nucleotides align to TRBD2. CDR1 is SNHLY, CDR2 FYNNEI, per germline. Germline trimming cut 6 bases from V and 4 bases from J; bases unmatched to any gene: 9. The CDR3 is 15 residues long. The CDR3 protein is CASSPGTSRVETQYF. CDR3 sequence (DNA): TGTGCCAGCAGCCCCGGGACTAGCAGGGTAGAGACCCAGTACTTC.

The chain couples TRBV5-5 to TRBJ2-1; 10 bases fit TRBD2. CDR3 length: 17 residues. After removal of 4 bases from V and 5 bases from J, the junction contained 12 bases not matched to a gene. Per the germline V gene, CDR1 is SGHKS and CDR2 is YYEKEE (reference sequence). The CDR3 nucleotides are TGTGCCAGCAGCACCGACCGACTAGCGGGTGGCAACAATGAGCAGTTCTTC. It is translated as CASSTDRLAGGNNEQFF.

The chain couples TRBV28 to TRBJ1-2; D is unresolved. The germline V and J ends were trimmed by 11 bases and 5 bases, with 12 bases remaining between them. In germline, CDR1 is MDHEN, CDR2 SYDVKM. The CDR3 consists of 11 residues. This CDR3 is CAARLRYGYTF. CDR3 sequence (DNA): TGTGCCGCCCGCTTAAGATATGGCTACACCTTC.

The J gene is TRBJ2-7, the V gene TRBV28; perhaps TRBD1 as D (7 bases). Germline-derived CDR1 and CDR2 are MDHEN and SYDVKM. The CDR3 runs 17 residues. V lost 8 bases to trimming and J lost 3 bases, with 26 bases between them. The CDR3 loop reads CASSPVQGAGTDYEQYF. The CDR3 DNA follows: TGTGCCAGCTCACCAGTACAGGGCGCGGGGACAGACTACGAGCAGTACTTC.

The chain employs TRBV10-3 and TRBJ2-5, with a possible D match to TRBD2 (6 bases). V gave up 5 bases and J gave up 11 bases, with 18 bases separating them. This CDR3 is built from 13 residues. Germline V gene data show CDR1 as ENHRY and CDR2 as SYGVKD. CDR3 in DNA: TGTGCCATCAGTTACCGGGACTTGGACGTTCAGTACTTC. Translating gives CAISYRDLDVQYF.

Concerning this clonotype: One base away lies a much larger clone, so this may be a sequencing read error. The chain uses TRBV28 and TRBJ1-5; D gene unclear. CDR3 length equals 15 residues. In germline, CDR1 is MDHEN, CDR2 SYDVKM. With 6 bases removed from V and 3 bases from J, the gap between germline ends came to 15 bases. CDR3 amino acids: CASSYIGPTNQPQHF. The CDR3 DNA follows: TGTGCCAGCAGCTACATTGGCCCCACCAATCAGCCCCAGCATTTT.